Detailed here is one T cell receptor beta chain. This sample is part of a study of cytomegalovirus exposure and HLA in healthy donors. The germline V gene encodes CDR1 GTSNPN and CDR2 SVGIG (reference sequence). V was shortened by 3 bases and J by 6 bases, with 11 bases between the two germline ends. This CDR3 contains 12 residues. A multiplex PCR was run with 60 Vbeta primers and 13 Jbeta primers. Here immunoSEQ multiplex PCR was the method, and the copy in TCRdb shows in-frame clones only, minus some. The sample records roughly 130,000 clones, more than 80% being singletons. Sequences were obtained from PBMCs. V usage is TRBV30 and J usage is TRBJ1-2; the D is unclear. The source of this sequence is a man between 35 and 55 years old in good health and CMV-seronegative. CDR3 in amino acids: CAWSPAVDGYTF. CDR3 sequence (DNA): TGTGCCTGGAGCCCGGCGGTGGATGGCTACACCTTC. The whole variable domain, remainder taken from reference TRBV30 and TRBJ1-2, is SQTIHQWPATLVQPVGSPLSLECTVEGTSNPNLYWYRQAAGRGLQLLFYSVGIGQISSEVPQNLSASRPQDRQFILSSKKLLLSDSGFYLCAWSPAVDGYTFGSGTRLTVV.